This T cell receptor (beta chain) was sequenced during a study of persistence of HIV-infected CD4 T cells. Across the whole study: A couple of participants gave one leukapheresis sample; others gave up to about 180 mL blood repeatedly. Study-level results: CMV- and Gag-responding cells had lower TCRbeta richness than CD3/CD28-responding cells. Within sorted populations, more oligoclonal TCRs accompanied more oligoclonal proviruses.

Lysates of CMV-infected fibroblasts at 10 ug/mL stimulated these cells. CD4+ T cells upregulating both CD40 ligand and CD69 were sorted as responding cells. Donors had undetectable plasma HIV-1 RNA, under 50 copies/mL, for 4+ years. With regard to this clone: The antigen is undetermined.

Sequencing used immunoSEQ version 4 in survey mode. This table comes from immunoSEQ multiplex PCR, and its TCRdb copy is limited to in-frame clones, with some not included. In the table there are about 16,000 clones, 65% of which are singletons. The length of the CDR3 is 14 residues. V shed 4 bases and J shed 0 bases, with 9 bases lying between them. Germline V gives CDR1 SGHNT, CDR2 YENEEA. The sample in question was CD4+ T cells sorted from PBMCs after approximately 19-hour stimulation, obtained from a patient who received antiretroviral therapy. The genes are TRBV11-3 and TRBJ1-1; perhaps TRBD1 as D (6 bases). The origin of this receptor is an adult woman with HIV who was CMV-seropositive. The DNA of the CDR3 is TGTGCCAGCAGCTCGGGGGCGGTGAACACTGAAGCTTTCTTT. Its protein is CASSSGAVNTEAFF.